The sequence of this T cell receptor (beta chain) was determined in a study of blood T cell repertoires in COVID-19. Study overall: The samples span acute and convalescent COVID-19 from the United States, Italy and Spain. T cells, B-cell-depleted T cells, or PBMCs supplied cDNA or gDNA.

In the original workflow: Using reference gene primer amplification, nucleated cell counts were estimated. Assay: immunoSEQ multiplex PCR; the TCRdb copy retains only in-frame clones and omits some. V and J calls and clone size come straight from that table; D and trimming were deduced from the DNA. The top ten hold 3% of the sample, which has 300,000 to 400,000 clones, roughly 86% seen once. This CDR3 spans 15 amino acids. V shed 5 bases and J shed 6 bases, with 20 bases lying between them. Looked up from germline, CDR1 is SQVTM and CDR2 is ANQGSEA. The receptor was isolated from a human donor in a cohort sampled during active COVID-19. The sample comprised peripheral blood. The gene calls are TRBV29-1 and TRBJ2-1; D remains ambiguous. As DNA, the CDR3 is TGCAGCGTTATTCGATTAGTAAGCAATAGCAATGAGCAGTTCTTC. It encodes CSVIRLVSNSNEQFF.